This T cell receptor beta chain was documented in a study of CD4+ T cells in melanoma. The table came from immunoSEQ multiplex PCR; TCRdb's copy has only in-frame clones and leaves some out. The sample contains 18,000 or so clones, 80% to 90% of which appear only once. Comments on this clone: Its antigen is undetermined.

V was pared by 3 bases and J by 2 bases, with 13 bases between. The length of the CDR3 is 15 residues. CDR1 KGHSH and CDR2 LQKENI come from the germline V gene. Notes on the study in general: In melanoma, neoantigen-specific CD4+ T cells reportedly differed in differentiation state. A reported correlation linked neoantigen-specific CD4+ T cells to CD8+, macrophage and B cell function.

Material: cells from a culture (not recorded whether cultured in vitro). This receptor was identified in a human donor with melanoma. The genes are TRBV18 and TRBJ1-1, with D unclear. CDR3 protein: CASSPRQVGNTEAFF. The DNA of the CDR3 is TGTGCCAGCTCACCGAGGCAGGTGGGAAACACTGAAGCTTTCTTT.